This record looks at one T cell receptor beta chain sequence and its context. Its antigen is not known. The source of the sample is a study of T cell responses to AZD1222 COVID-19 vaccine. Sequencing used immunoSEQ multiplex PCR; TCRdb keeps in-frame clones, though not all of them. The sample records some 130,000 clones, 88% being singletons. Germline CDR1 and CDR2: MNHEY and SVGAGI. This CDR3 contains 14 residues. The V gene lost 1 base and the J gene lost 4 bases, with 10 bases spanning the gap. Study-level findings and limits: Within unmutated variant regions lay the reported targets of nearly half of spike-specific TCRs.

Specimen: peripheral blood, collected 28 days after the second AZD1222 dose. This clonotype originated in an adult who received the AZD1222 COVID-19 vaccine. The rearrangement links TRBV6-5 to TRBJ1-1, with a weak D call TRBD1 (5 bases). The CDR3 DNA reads TGTGCCAGCAGTTACTACCCAGGGCGCACTGAAGCTTTCTTT. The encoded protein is CASSYYPGRTEAFF.